The 13 T cell receptor beta chains below all came from one sample that was sequenced in a study of blood T cell repertoires in COVID-19. The assay was immunoSEQ multiplex PCR, and TCRdb's table has in-frame clones only and misses some. The table records some 130,000 clones, over 75% of them present only once. The sequenced material came from peripheral blood. Source of these receptors: a man aged 65 to 79 with active COVID-19.

CDR3 region: CASSLEVTGNLGNEQFF. In DNA form, the CDR3 reads TGCGCCAGCAGCTTGGAGGTGACAGGGAACTTGGGGAATGAGCAGTTCTTC. The chain uses TRBV5-1 and TRBJ2-1; 7 bases agree with TRBD1. The germline V gene encodes CDR1 SGHRS and CDR2 YFSETQ. Trimming cost V 0 bases and J 7 bases; bases outside gene matches: 13. CDR3 length: 17 amino acids.

This clone appeared once. The chain links TRBV30 to TRBJ2-2; the D gene is possibly TRBD2 (5 bases). The CDR3 loop spans 14 amino acids. Germline-derived CDR1 and CDR2 are GTSNPN and SVGIG (reference sequence). V was pared by 4 bases and J by 4 bases, with 13 bases between. CDR3 residues: CAWIRGWGTGELFF. The CDR3 DNA reads as TGTGCCTGGATACGGGGTTGGGGCACCGGGGAGCTGTTTTTT.

The chain links TRBV7-2 to TRBJ2-5, with D tentatively TRBD2 (5 bases). The CDR3 spans 16 residues. V lost 2 bases and J 5 bases, leaving 18 bases between the germline ends. CDR1 and CDR2 (germline): SGHTA, FQGNSA. The CDR3 region has the DNA TGTGCCAGCAGCTTAACCGGGATCGCGATAGGGGAGACCCAGTACTTC. Encoded protein: CASSLTGIAIGETQYF.

V usage is TRBV30 and J usage is TRBJ1-2; TRBD1 is a possible D gene (5 bases). The CDR3 is 13 amino acids. CDR1 is GTSNPN and CDR2 is SVGIG in the germline V gene (reference sequence). The ends were cut back, 3 bases at V and 8 bases at J, with 16 bases in the middle. CDR3 amino acids: CAWRGRGQRGYTF. As DNA, the CDR3 is TGTGCCTGGAGAGGGAGGGGCCAGCGGGGCTACACCTTC.

The chain uses TRBV28 and TRBJ2-5; TRBD2 matches at 8 bases. The junction had 4 bases not matched to a gene; V was cut back by 2 bases and J by 2 bases. The CDR3 has 15 residues. The V gene's germline CDR1 is MDHEN and CDR2 SYDVKM. CDR3 sequence: CASSLGLAGQETQYF. The CDR3 bases are TGTGCCAGCAGTTTAGGGCTAGCGGGTCAAGAGACCCAGTACTTC.

The rearrangement joins TRBV7-9 to TRBJ1-4; 7 bases agree with TRBD1. This CDR3 spans 15 amino acids. Germline V gene lookup returns CDR1 SEHNR and CDR2 FQNEAQ (reference sequence). With 3 bases clipped from V and 3 bases from J, the junction kept 4 bases outside the gene matches. Written as DNA, the CDR3 is TGTGCCAGCAGCTTCGGACAGGCAGCTAATGAAAAACTGTTTTTT. This translates into CASSFGQAANEKLFF.

The chain joins TRBV30 to TRBJ2-5; 9 bases line up with TRBD1. J gave up 2 bases and V 5 bases, and 6 bases lay outside the gene matches. The CDR3 runs 14 residues. Germline V gene data show CDR1 as GTSNPN and CDR2 as SVGIG (reference sequence). The CDR3 loop is CAWDPGQGQETQYF. The CDR3 nucleotides are TGTGCCTGGGACCCTGGACAGGGGCAAGAGACCCAGTACTTC.

This chain uses TRBV7-2 with TRBJ2-7; no definite D call. This CDR3 is 14 amino acids long. Germline assignment: CDR1 SGHTA and CDR2 FQGNSA. V was cut by 1 base and J by 3 bases, with 10 bases left in between. The CDR3 sequence: CASSLGTQNYEQYF. The DNA of the CDR3 is TGTGCCAGCAGCTTAGGAACTCAAAACTACGAGCAGTACTTC.

The V call is TRBV6-5, the J call TRBJ1-2; 8 nucleotides match TRBD1. This CDR3 contains 14 residues. The J segment lost 8 bases and the V segment lost 9 bases, leaving 14 bases of the junction unmatched. Germline loops: CDR1 MNHEY, CDR2 SVGAGI. CDR3 amino acids: CASGTPGQVGGYTF. The CDR3 DNA is TGTGCCAGTGGAACTCCGGGACAGGTTGGGGGCTACACCTTC.

This chain uses TRBV7-6 with TRBJ2-7, with 9 bases lining up with TRBD1. Germline V gene data show CDR1 as SGHVS and CDR2 as FNYEAQ. CDR3 length: 16 residues. V lost 6 bases and J lost 0; bases outside the gene matches: 9. The CDR3 DNA sequence: TGTGCCAGCAGTCTGACAGGGGGACCTAGCTCCTACGAGCAGTACTTC. As protein: CASSLTGGPSSYEQYF. The full variable domain, with the rest looked up from reference TRBV7-6 and TRBJ2-7, is GAGVSQSPRYKVTKRGQDVALRCDPISGHVSLYWYRQALGQGPEFLTYFNYEAQQDKSGLPNDRFSAERPEGSISTLTIQRTEQRDSAMYRCASSLTGGPSSYEQYFGPGTRLTVT.

This clone is labeled as medium-sized (0.01 to 0.1%). The chain is built from TRBV10-1 and TRBJ1-5, with 9 nucleotides matching TRBD1. Germline CDR1 is WNHNN and CDR2 is SYGVQD (reference sequence). The CDR3 runs 15 residues. With V trimmed by 2 bases and J by 5 bases, 4 bases remained unmatched. The CDR3 bases are TGCGCCAGCAGTGAGGGACAGGGGAGGTATCAGCCCCAGCATTTT. This encodes CASSEGQGRYQPQHF.

The chain is built from TRBV11-2 and TRBJ1-5, with TRBD1 identical over 7 bases. CDR1 SGHAT and CDR2 FQNNGV come from the germline V gene. J was trimmed by 3 bases and V by 1 base; bases with no gene match: 9. This CDR3 contains 17 residues. CDR3 residues: CASSLGLTGQVNQPQHF. DNA of the CDR3: TGTGCCAGCAGCTTAGGCCTCACCGGACAGGTCAATCAGCCCCAGCATTTT.

The gene calls are TRBV10-1 and TRBJ2-7; D gene ambiguous. Per the germline V gene, CDR1 is WNHNN and CDR2 is SYGVQD (reference sequence). This CDR3 has 12 amino acids. The germline V and J ends were trimmed by 9 bases and 7 bases, with 16 bases remaining between them. This CDR3 is CASSAATGEQYF. The CDR3 DNA reads as TGCGCCAGTTCCGCAGCGACCGGGGAGCAGTACTTC.